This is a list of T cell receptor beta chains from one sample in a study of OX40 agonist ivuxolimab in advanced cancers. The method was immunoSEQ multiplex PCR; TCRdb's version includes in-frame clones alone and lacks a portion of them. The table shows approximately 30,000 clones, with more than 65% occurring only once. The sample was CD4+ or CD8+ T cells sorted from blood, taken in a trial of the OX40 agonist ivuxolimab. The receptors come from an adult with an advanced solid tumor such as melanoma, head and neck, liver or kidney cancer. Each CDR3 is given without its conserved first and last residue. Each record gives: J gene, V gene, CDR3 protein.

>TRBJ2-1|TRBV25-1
ASSEYSRGILSYNEQF
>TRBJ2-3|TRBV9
ASSPRYTDTQY
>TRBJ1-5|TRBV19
ASSIGVAQPQH
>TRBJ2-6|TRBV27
ATSRGSGANVLT
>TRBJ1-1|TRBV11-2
ASSLQGSYTEAF
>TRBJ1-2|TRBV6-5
ASSPQGGANYGYT
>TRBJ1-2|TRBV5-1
ASSQYSGTNYGYT
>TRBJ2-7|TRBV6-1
ASSRGRGGLNEQY
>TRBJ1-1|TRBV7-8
ASSFMGEVEAF
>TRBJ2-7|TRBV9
ASSGVYEQY
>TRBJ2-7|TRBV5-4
ASSQDYYEQY
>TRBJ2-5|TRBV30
AWSVLLAGNQETQY
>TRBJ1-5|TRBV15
ATSRDWEPQH
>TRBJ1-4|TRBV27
AAKVREKLF
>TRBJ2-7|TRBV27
ASSPLLDRGHWYEQY
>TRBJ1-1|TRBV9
ASSPWTGNTEAF
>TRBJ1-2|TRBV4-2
ASSFSGGDGYT
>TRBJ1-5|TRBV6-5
ACSFGRGRFSPQH
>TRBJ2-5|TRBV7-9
ASSYPGLGGETQY
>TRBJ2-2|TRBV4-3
ASSPGANTGELF
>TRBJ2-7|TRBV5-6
ASSFGTGAAEQY